A selection of T cell receptor beta chains follows, all from one sample in a study of PD-1 blockade in mismatch repair-deficient tumors. TCRdb's copy holds only in-frame clones and misses some; the assay was immunoSEQ multiplex PCR. This table holds roughly 45,000 clones, over 60% found once. The sequences come from PBMCs, collected before pembrolizumab treatment. All receptors derive from an adult with mismatch repair-deficient cancer. Each CDR3 is given with its conserved first and last residue. A D gene is named only where the DNA matches it firmly. Size is omitted from some rows. Given values are once, few, many or a class for expanded clones.

D,V,size,J,CDR3,DNA
.,TRBV11-3,.,TRBJ2-4,CASSSMGPFKNIQYF,TGTGCCAGCAGTTCCATGGGGCCCTTCAAAAACATTCAGTACTTC
TRBD1,TRBV7-9,.,TRBJ1-1,CASSSQGSTEAFF,TGTGCCAGCAGCTCACAGGGGTCCACTGAAGCTTTCTTT
.,TRBV20-1,.,TRBJ2-3,CSARLADTQYF,TGCAGTGCTAGACTAGCAGATACGCAGTATTTT
.,TRBV9,few,TRBJ2-2,CASSPDPGQNTGELFF,TGTGCCAGCAGCCCGGACCCGGGACAGAACACCGGGGAGCTGTTTTTT
.,TRBV6-1,.,TRBJ2-5,CASSEGLQGQETQYF,TGTGCCAGCAGTGAAGGCTTACAGGGCCAAGAGACCCAGTACTTC
TRBD1,TRBV27,.,TRBJ1-2,CASSPRDRAAYGYTF,TGTGCCAGCAGTCCCCGGGACAGGGCGGCCTATGGCTACACCTTC
.,TRBV6-5,once,TRBJ2-7,CASSYTGDLPDEQYF,TGTGCCAGCAGTTACACGGGAGACCTCCCGGACGAGCAGTACTTC
.,TRBV12-5,.,TRBJ1-3,CASAPPGSGNTIYF,TGTGCTAGTGCCCCCCCGGGATCTGGAAACACCATATATTTT
TRBD2,TRBV7-6,.,TRBJ2-7,CASSPNSGRSYEQYF,TGTGCCAGCAGCCCTAATAGCGGGAGATCCTACGAGCAGTACTTC
TRBD2,TRBV6-5,.,TRBJ2-7,CASSKTSGNYEQYF,TGTGCCAGCAGCAAGACTAGCGGAAATTACGAGCAGTACTTC
.,TRBV2,.,TRBJ1-1,CASSEGVGRTEAFF,TGTGCCAGCAGCGAAGGGGTGGGACGGACTGAAGCTTTCTTT
TRBD2,TRBV5-1,.,TRBJ2-7,CASSLGAGGAHEQYF,TGCGCCAGCAGCTTAGGAGCGGGAGGGGCCCACGAGCAGTACTTC
.,TRBV6-4,.,TRBJ2-6,CASSQTGTTWGSGANVLTF,TGTGCCAGCAGTCAGACAGGGACTACCTGGGGTTCTGGGGCCAACGTCCTGACTTTC
.,TRBV12-5,.,TRBJ1-2,CASGLVRGGTYGYTF,TGTGCTAGTGGTTTGGTACGTGGAGGAACCTATGGCTACACCTTC
.,TRBV19,.,TRBJ2-1,CASSIDLGGWNEQFF,TGTGCCAGTAGTATAGATCTCGGGGGTTGGAATGAGCAGTTCTTC
TRBD2,TRBV27,.,TRBJ2-2,CASSLLLAGGPGELFF,TGTGCCAGCAGTTTATTGCTAGCGGGAGGGCCCGGGGAGCTGTTTTTT
TRBD1,TRBV7-9,.,TRBJ1-4,CASSRRYTGDGNEKLFF,TGTGCCAGCAGCCGGAGGTATACAGGGGATGGCAATGAAAAACTGTTTTTT
.,TRBV14,.,TRBJ2-3,CASSQIAPTSRSTDTQYF,TGTGCCAGCAGCCAAATTGCCCCAACTAGCCGTAGCACAGATACGCAGTATTTT
.,TRBV13,once,TRBJ1-4,CASSLRGGKLFF,TGTGCCAGCAGCTTAAGAGGGGGAAAACTGTTTTTT
.,TRBV7-2,.,TRBJ2-5,CASSLTAGDRETQYF,TGTGCCAGCAGCTTAACGGCAGGGGATCGAGAGACCCAGTACTTC
TRBD1,TRBV27,.,TRBJ2-1,CASSPGTGSYNEQFF,TGTGCCAGCAGTCCCGGGACAGGGTCCTACAATGAGCAGTTCTTC
.,TRBV29-1,few,TRBJ1-1,CSVDGGRMNTEAFF,TGCAGCGTTGACGGGGGGCGGATGAACACTGAAGCTTTCTTT
.,TRBV21-1,.,TRBJ1-5,CASSNSDSSRPEYSNQPQHF,TGTGCCAGCAGCAATTCTGACAGCTCTAGGCCCGAGTATAGCAATCAGCCCCAGCATTTT
.,TRBV5-4,.,TRBJ2-1,CASSFIAEVYNEQFF,TGTGCCAGCAGCTTCATAGCGGAAGTCTACAATGAGCAGTTCTTC
.,TRBV7-2,.,TRBJ2-1,CASSLNIPAEDTYNEQFF,TGTGCCAGCAGCTTAAACATACCGGCGGAGGACACCTACAATGAGCAGTTCTTC
.,TRBV9,.,TRBJ2-7,CASSPRDGSYEQYF,TGTGCCAGCAGCCCCCGGGACGGATCCTACGAGCAGTACTTC
.,TRBV5-4,.,TRBJ1-4,CASSALGTRGEKLFF,TGTGCCAGCAGCGCGCTTGGGACCCGGGGCGAAAAACTGTTTTTT
.,TRBV11-2,.,TRBJ2-3,CASSLGGEADTQYF,TGTGCCAGCAGCTTAGGCGGGGAGGCAGATACGCAGTATTTT
.,TRBV28,.,TRBJ2-2,CASRSAGAGGGELFF,TGTGCCAGCAGGTCGGCGGGGGCCGGGGGCGGGGAGCTGTTTTTT
.,TRBV7-2,.,TRBJ2-6,CASSPGIAGANVLTF,TGTGCCAGCAGTCCAGGGATAGCTGGGGCCAACGTCCTGACTTTC
.,TRBV20-1,.,TRBJ1-4,CSATLDEKLFF,TGCAGTGCTACACTAGATGAAAAACTGTTTTTT
.,TRBV4-1,.,TRBJ2-1,CASSQVNLVSYNEQFF,TGCGCCAGCAGCCAAGTTAACTTGGTCTCCTACAATGAGCAGTTCTTC
TRBD2,TRBV4-1,.,TRBJ2-1,CASSPTGTSGSNEQFF,TGCGCCAGCAGCCCAACCGGGACTAGCGGGAGCAATGAGCAGTTCTTC
.,TRBV4-1,.,TRBJ1-3,CASSQDSGEVNTIYF,TGCGCCAGCAGCCAAGATTCCGGGGAAGTGAACACCATATATTTT
TRBD2,TRBV11-3,.,TRBJ2-7,CASSARLAELYEQYF,TGTGCCAGCAGCGCGAGGCTAGCGGAACTCTACGAGCAGTACTTC
.,TRBV19,.,TRBJ1-3,CASSTTGDSGNTIYF,TGTGCCAGTAGCACCACGGGGGACTCTGGAAACACCATATATTTT
.,TRBV29-1,.,TRBJ1-4,CSVLGTETTNEKLFF,TGCAGCGTTCTCGGGACCGAGACAACTAATGAAAAACTGTTTTTT
.,TRBV29-1,.,TRBJ2-7,CSGGGSYEQYF,TGCTCCGGGGGCGGGAGCTACGAGCAGTACTTC
TRBD2,TRBV4-2,.,TRBJ2-7,CASRVRTSGTYEQYF,TGTGCCAGCAGGGTAAGGACTAGCGGGACCTACGAGCAGTACTTC
.,TRBV7-9,.,TRBJ2-5,CASSLAWETQYF,TGTGCCAGCAGCTTAGCGTGGGAGACCCAGTACTTC
.,TRBV11-3,.,TRBJ1-1,CASSLGVNTEAFF,TGTGCCAGCAGCTTGGGGGTGAACACTGAAGCTTTCTTT
TRBD1,TRBV5-1,.,TRBJ1-5,CASSPDRGEQPQHF,TGCGCCAGCAGCCCGGACAGGGGAGAACAGCCCCAGCATTTT
.,TRBV7-6,.,TRBJ2-1,CASSLARADEQFF,TGTGCCAGCAGCTTAGCTCGGGCCGATGAGCAGTTCTTC
.,TRBV2,.,TRBJ1-2,CASSVEYGYTF,TGTGCCAGCAGTGTGGAATATGGCTACACCTTC
.,TRBV6-5,.,TRBJ2-7,CARHKAGRSYEQYF,TGTGCCCGCCATAAGGCGGGTCGATCCTACGAGCAGTACTTC